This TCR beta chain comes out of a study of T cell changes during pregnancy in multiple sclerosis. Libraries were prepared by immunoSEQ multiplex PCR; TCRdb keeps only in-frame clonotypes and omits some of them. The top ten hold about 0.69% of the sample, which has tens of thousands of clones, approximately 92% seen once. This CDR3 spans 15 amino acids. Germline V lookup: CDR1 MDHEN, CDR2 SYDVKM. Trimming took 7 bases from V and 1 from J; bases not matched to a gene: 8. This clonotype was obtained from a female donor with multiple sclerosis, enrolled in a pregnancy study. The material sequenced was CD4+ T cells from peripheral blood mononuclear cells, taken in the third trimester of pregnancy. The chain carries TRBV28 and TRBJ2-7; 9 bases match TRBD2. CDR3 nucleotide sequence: TGTGCCAGCACCCTTAGCGGGAGTCGGTCCTACGAGCAGTACTTC. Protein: CASTLSGSRSYEQYF.